This T cell receptor beta chain was sequenced during a study of response to subunit inactivated influenza vaccine (dated by TCRdb to 2017 to 2018). In the study overall: To follow how T cells responded to a trivalent subunit inactivated influenza vaccine, the researchers relied on deep quantitative profiling of the T cell receptor repertoire.

Summary of the overall study and its limitations: According to the authors, only a limited number of new T cells may be recruited by each seasonal influenza vaccination.

The CDR3 goes from the cysteine to the phenylalanine over 16 residues. The DNA shown is the 48-base CDR3, in frame from base 1. CDR1 and CDR2 were assigned from the germline V gene (reference sequence) as MNHEY and SMNVEV. Germline trimming: 2 bases from V, 3 bases from J; junction bases outside gene matches: 6. Libraries were constructed by RT-PCR. Sequencing was performed on an Illumina HiSeq 2500. TCRdb reprocessing: public reads trimmed at Q25 with fastp, clones called with MiXCR, in-frame beta chains kept. One record per CDR3 amino acid sequence lists the most common genes and DNA. This sample has approximately 570,000 distinct CDR3 sequences in its table, and under 9% of those were observed once. The top ten clones comprise approximately 13% of the sample. This clonotype appeared a few times. It has no known antigen specificity. No much larger clone exists at a distance of one base, and base qualities are not known.

The rearranged segments are TRBV27 and TRBJ1-1, and 10 junction bases match TRBD1. The clonotype originates from a man aged 50 to 69 who received an inactivated influenza vaccine. Donor details come from another sample of the same person, matched by shared clones. Source: PBMCs from blood, taken roughly 24 months after vaccination. The CDR3 protein: CASSLTRTGGYTEAFF. The nucleotide sequence reads as follows: TGTGCCAGCAGTTTAACCCGGACAGGGGGTTACACTGAAGCTTTCTTT.